Shown below are 17 T cell receptor beta chains from a single sample sequenced in a study of cytomegalovirus exposure and HLA in healthy donors. It was with 60 Vbeta and 13 Jbeta primers that the PCR ran. The table came from immunoSEQ multiplex PCR; TCRdb's copy has only in-frame clones and leaves some out. The sample lists roughly 120,000 clones, 75% to 85% occurring once. Sequenced: PBMCs. All receptors come from a male donor in good health and CMV-seropositive.

The rearrangement links TRBV15 to TRBJ1-1; no clear D gene. V was cut by 5 bases and J by 1 base, with 8 bases left in between. Germline CDR1 is LNHNV and CDR2 is YYDKDF (reference sequence). This CDR3 is built from 13 residues. CDR3: CATSATTNTEAFF. The CDR3 region has the DNA TGTGCCACCAGCGCCACAACGAACACTGAAGCTTTCTTT. The full variable domain, in which reference TRBV15 and TRBJ1-1 provide the parts outside the CDR3, is DAMVIQNPRYQVTQFGKPVTLSCSQTLNHNVMYWYQQKSSQAPKLLFHYYDKDFNNEADTPDNFQSRRPNTSFCFLDIRSPGLGDTAMYLCATSATTNTEAFFGQGTRLTVV.

The V and J genes are TRBV30 and TRBJ2-7; 9 positions agree with TRBD1. The germline gives CDR1 GTSNPN, CDR2 SVGIG (reference sequence). CDR3 length equals 15 residues. Trimming at V came to 0 bases and at J to 2 bases, leaving 5 bases not matched to a gene. CDR3 coding DNA: TGTGCCTGGAGTGTGGGACAGGGATATACCTACGAGCAGTACTTC. It yields the protein CAWSVGQGYTYEQYF. Based on the CDR3 plus reference TRBV30 and TRBJ2-7, the full variable domain is SQTIHQWPATLVQPVGSPLSLECTVEGTSNPNLYWYRQAAGRGLQLLFYSVGIGQISSEVPQNLSASRPQDRQFILSSKKLLLSDSGFYLCAWSVGQGYTYEQYFGPGTRLTVT.

The chain employs TRBV19 and TRBJ2-7; the match to TRBD2 covers 12 bases. The CDR3 runs to 18 residues. The germline V gene has CDR1 LNHDA and CDR2 SQIVND (reference sequence). Trimming at V came to 7 bases and at J to 0 bases, leaving 13 bases not matched to a gene. CDR3 in amino acids: CASKEASGRAGGSYEQYF. In DNA, the CDR3 is TGTGCCAGTAAAGAAGCTAGCGGGAGGGCCGGGGGCTCCTACGAGCAGTACTTC.

This sequence joins TRBV18 and TRBJ1-5; D gene ambiguous. With 3 bases removed from V and 5 bases from J, the gap between germline ends came to 11 bases. The CDR3 extends over 14 amino acids. Germline loops: CDR1 KGHSH, CDR2 LQKENI. The CDR3 is CASSPSGVDQPQHF. The DNA of the CDR3 is TGTGCCAGCTCACCCTCCGGGGTGGATCAGCCCCAGCATTTT.

The genes are TRBV19 and TRBJ2-1, with a tentative D call TRBD2 (5 bases). CDR1 is LNHDA, CDR2 SQIVND, per germline (reference sequence). The CDR3 is made up of 13 amino acids. V was cut by 3 bases and J by 8 bases, with 11 bases left in between. The CDR3 DNA sequence: TGTGCCAGTAGTATCTGGGTGGGAGATGAGCAGTTCTTC. It yields the protein CASSIWVGDEQFF.

The chain combines TRBV30 with TRBJ2-1; D perhaps matches TRBD2 (5 bases). In germline, CDR1 is GTSNPN, CDR2 SVGIG (reference sequence). The CDR3 covers 13 residues. Trimming pared 7 bases from V and 3 bases from J, leaving 13 bases between. The chain's CDR3 is CAYSSRDYNEQFF. The CDR3 DNA follows: TGTGCCTATTCTTCCCGGGACTACAATGAGCAGTTCTTC. The variable domain in full, with the rest retrieved from reference TRBV30 and TRBJ2-1, is SQTIHQWPATLVQPVGSPLSLECTVEGTSNPNLYWYRQAAGRGLQLLFYSVGIGQISSEVPQNLSASRPQDRQFILSSKKLLLSDSGFYLCAYSSRDYNEQFFGPGTRLTVL.

V usage is TRBV28 and J usage is TRBJ2-1; weak D call: TRBD1 (6 bases). The V gene lost 7 bases and the J gene lost 5 bases, with 12 bases spanning the gap. CDR1 and CDR2 from the germline V gene are MDHEN and SYDVKM. The CDR3 contains 13 residues. Here the CDR3 reads CASITGLDNEQFF. CDR3 sequence (DNA): TGTGCCAGCATAACAGGGCTAGACAATGAGCAGTTCTTC.

The rearrangement uses TRBV19 and TRBJ1-1; 7 positions agree with TRBD1. Germline V gives CDR1 LNHDA, CDR2 SQIVND (reference sequence). This CDR3 contains 18 residues. V lost 11 bases and J lost 8; bases outside the gene matches: 29. The CDR3 DNA sequence: TGTGCCCCCAAAAGGCCGGGACAGTTAAATGAGAGGTTGAAAGAAGCTTTCTTT. Residues: CAPKRPGQLNERLKEAFF. Supplemented by reference TRBV19 and TRBJ1-1, the full variable domain reads DGGITQSPKYLFRKEGQNVTLSCEQNLNHDAMYWYRQDPGQGLRLIYYSQIVNDFQKGDIAEGYSVSREKKESFPLTVTSAQKNPTAFYLCAPKRPGQLNERLKEAFFGQGTRLTVV.

This sequence joins TRBV30 and TRBJ1-2; 9 nucleotides match TRBD1. The germline V gene encodes CDR1 GTSNPN and CDR2 SVGIG (reference sequence). V shed 7 bases, J shed 2 bases, and the junction held 2 bases outside the gene matches. CDR3 size: 12 residues. The CDR3 reads CALGQGNYGYTF. In DNA form, the CDR3 reads TGTGCCTTGGGACAGGGAAACTATGGCTACACCTTC.

This clone occurred a few times. V gene TRBV10-3 combines with J gene TRBJ1-3, with a weak D call TRBD1 (5 bases). The CDR3 covers 13 residues. The germline V and J ends were trimmed by 7 bases and 1 base, with 8 bases remaining between them. Germline loops: CDR1 ENHRY, CDR2 SYGVKD. The CDR3 region is CAITRGSGNTIYF. CDR3 nucleotides: TGTGCCATCACTCGGGGGTCTGGAAACACCATATATTTT.

This chain joins TRBV5-1 and TRBJ2-1; 8 bases match TRBD2. This CDR3 has 15 amino acids. CDR1 SGHRS and CDR2 YFSETQ come from the germline V gene. Unmatched junction bases numbered 3, after V lost 0 bases and J lost 4 bases. Here the CDR3 reads CASSLVASGYNEQFF. The CDR3 DNA is TGCGCCAGCAGCTTGGTTGCTAGCGGGTACAATGAGCAGTTCTTC.

The gene calls are TRBV4-3 and TRBJ2-5, with 14 bases identical to TRBD2. CDR3 length: 18 residues. V trimming: 4 bases; J trimming: 5 bases; junction bases outside the gene matches: 12. Germline loops: CDR1 LGHNA, CDR2 YSLEER. DNA for the CDR3: TGCGCCAGCAGCCCCCGGGGACTAGCGGGAGCGGGCTGGGAGACCCAGTACTTC. Translating it yields CASSPRGLAGAGWETQYF.

This chain uses TRBV29-1 with TRBJ2-3; D gene ambiguous. The V end lost 6 bases, the J end lost 2 bases, and 12 bases lay between the germline ends. Per germline, CDR1 SQVTM and CDR2 ANQGSEA. This CDR3 region has 13 residues. The CDR3 nucleotides read TGCAGCGTCACAACGGAGTACACAGATACGCAGTATTTT. This sequence encodes CSVTTEYTDTQYF.

This rearrangement joins TRBV5-6 to TRBJ1-2, with D uncertain. Germline-derived CDR1 and CDR2 are SGHDT and YYEEEE. The CDR3 extends over 15 amino acids. Trimming took 2 bases from V and 2 from J, leaving 13 bases between them. Here the CDR3 reads CASSLRESGNYGYTF. The CDR3 nucleotides are TGTGCCAGCAGCTTAAGGGAGTCGGGGAACTATGGCTACACCTTC.

J is TRBJ1-2 and V is TRBV29-1, with TRBD1 identical over 7 bases. V lost 6 bases to trimming and J lost 5 bases; unmatched junction nucleotides: 9. CDR3 length equals 13 residues. The germline gives CDR1 SQVTM, CDR2 ANQGSEA. The CDR3 here is CSVLQGEKYGYTF. CDR3 nucleotides: TGCAGCGTCCTGCAGGGGGAAAAATATGGCTACACCTTC.

This clone was picked up one time. The gene calls are TRBV19 and TRBJ2-7; 8 nucleotides agree with TRBD2. Germline CDR1 LNHDA, CDR2 SQIVND (reference sequence). Trimming cost V 7 bases and J 2 bases; bases outside gene matches: 7. The CDR3 spans 14 residues. The CDR3 DNA reads TGTGCCAGTACCCCTAGCGGGTGGACCTACGAGCAGTACTTC. Its protein is CASTPSGWTYEQYF.

This clone turned up a few times. The chain carries TRBV7-2 and TRBJ2-7, with no clear D. The length of the CDR3 is 13 residues. Germline V gene lookup returns CDR1 SGHTA and CDR2 FQGNSA. The V end lost 10 bases, the J end lost 2 bases, and 15 bases lay between the germline ends. The CDR3 region has the DNA TGTGCCAACTTATTTAAGAGGCCCTACGAGCAGTACTTC. Amino acids: CANLFKRPYEQYF. Full variable domain (outside the CDR3, taken from reference TRBV7-2 and TRBJ2-7): GAGVSQSPSNKVTEKGKDVELRCDPISGHTALYWYRQSLGQGLEFLIYFQGNSAPDKSGLPSDRFSAERTGGSVSTLTIQRTQQEDSAVYLCANLFKRPYEQYFGPGTRLTVT.